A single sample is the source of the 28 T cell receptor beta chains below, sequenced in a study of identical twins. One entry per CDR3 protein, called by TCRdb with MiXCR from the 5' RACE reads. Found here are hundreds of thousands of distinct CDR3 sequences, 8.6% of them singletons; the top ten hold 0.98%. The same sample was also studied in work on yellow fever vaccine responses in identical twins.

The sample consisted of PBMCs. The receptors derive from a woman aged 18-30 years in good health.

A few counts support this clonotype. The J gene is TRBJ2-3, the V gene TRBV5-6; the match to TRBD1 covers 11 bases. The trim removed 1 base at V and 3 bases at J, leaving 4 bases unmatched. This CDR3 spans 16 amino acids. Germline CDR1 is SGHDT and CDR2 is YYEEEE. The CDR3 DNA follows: TGTGCCAGCAGCTTGAAGGGACAGGGGGTTACAGATACGCAGTATTTT. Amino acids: CASSLKGQGVTDTQYF.

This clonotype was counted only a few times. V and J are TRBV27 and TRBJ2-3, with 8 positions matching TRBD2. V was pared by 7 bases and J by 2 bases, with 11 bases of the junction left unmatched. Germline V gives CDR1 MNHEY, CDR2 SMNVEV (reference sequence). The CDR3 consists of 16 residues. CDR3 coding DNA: TGTGCCAGCAACACTCTAGCGGGCGGACCCACAGATACGCAGTATTTT. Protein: CASNTLAGGPTDTQYF.

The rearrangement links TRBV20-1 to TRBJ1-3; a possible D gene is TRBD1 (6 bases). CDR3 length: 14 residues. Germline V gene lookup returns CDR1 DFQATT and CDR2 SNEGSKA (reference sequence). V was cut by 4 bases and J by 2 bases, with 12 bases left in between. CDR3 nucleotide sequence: TGCAGTGCTACAGATCCAGGGGCTGGAAACACCATATATTTT. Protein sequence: CSATDPGAGNTIYF.

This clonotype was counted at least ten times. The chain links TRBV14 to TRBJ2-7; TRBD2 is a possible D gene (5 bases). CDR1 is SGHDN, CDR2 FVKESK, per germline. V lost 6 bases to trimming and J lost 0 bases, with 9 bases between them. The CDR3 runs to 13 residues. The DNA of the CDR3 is TGTGCCAGCAGTCGGAGGAGCTCCTACGAGCAGTACTTC. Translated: CASSRRSSYEQYF.

CDR3 DNA: TGCAGCGTTCAAACTGCTGGAAACACCATATATTTT. Translated, it gives CSVQTAGNTIYF. This chain connects TRBV29-1 to TRBJ1-3, with D uncertain. CDR1 is SQVTM and CDR2 is ANQGSEA in the germline V gene. This CDR3 has 12 amino acids. The ends were cut back, 5 bases at V and 2 bases at J, with 7 bases in the middle.

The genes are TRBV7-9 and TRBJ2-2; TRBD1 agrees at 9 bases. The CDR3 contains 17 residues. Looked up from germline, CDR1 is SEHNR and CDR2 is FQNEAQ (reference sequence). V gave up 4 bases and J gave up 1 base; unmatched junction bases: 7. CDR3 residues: CASSSSAGQGNTGELFF. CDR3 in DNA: TGTGCCAGCAGCTCCAGCGCGGGACAGGGGAACACCGGGGAGCTGTTTTTT.

The CDR3 DNA follows: TGTGCCAGCACAGCAGGGTGGTTCTACGAGCAGTACTTC. Translated, it gives CASTAGWFYEQYF. The chain recombines TRBV28 with TRBJ2-7; D perhaps matches TRBD1 (5 bases). The CDR3 length is 13 residues. V was pared by 7 bases and J by 3 bases, with 13 bases between. The germline V gene encodes CDR1 MDHEN and CDR2 SYDVKM.

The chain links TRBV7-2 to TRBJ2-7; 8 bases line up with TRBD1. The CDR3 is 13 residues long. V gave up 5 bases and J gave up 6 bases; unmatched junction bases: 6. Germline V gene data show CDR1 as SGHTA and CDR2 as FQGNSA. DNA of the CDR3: TGTGCCAGCAGCCTCAGACAGGGGACCGAGCAGTACTTC. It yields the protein CASSLRQGTEQYF.

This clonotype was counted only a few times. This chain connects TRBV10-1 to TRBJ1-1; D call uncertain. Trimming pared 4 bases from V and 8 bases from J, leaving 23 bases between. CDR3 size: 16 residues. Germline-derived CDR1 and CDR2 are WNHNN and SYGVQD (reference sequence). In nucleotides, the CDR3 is TGCGCCAGCAGTGGGCCTAAAACGCCCGGGCCCTCCGAAGCTTTCTTT. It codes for CASSGPKTPGPSEAFF.

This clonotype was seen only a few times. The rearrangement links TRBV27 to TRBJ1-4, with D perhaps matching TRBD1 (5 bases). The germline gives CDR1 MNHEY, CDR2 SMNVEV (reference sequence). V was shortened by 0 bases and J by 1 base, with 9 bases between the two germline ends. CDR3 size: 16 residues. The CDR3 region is CASSLSRQGTNEKLFF. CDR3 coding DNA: TGTGCCAGCAGTTTATCGAGGCAGGGAACTAATGAAAAACTGTTTTTT.

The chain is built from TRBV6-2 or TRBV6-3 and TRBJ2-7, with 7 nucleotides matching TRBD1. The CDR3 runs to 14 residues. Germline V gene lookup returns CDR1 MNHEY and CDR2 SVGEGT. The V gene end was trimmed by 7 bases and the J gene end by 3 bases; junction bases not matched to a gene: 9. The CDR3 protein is CASTSDRRYYEQYF. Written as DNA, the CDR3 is TGTGCCAGCACATCGGACAGGCGATACTACGAGCAGTACTTC.

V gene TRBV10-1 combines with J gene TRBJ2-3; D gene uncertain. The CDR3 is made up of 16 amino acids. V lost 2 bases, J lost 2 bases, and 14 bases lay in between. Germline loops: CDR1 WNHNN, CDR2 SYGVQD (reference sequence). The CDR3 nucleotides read TGCGCCAGCAGTGAGATTCCAGAAGCAGTCACAGATACGCAGTATTTT. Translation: CASSEIPEAVTDTQYF.

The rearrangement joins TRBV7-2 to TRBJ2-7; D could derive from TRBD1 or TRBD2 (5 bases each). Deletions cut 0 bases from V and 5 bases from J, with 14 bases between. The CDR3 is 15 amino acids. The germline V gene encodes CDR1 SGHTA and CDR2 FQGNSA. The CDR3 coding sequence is TGTGCCAGCAGCTTAGCGGGGGTCCTAGTCCACGAGCAGTACTTC. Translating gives CASSLAGVLVHEQYF. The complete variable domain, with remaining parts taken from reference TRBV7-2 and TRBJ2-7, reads GAGVSQSPSNKVTEKGKDVELRCDPISGHTALYWYRQSLGQGLEFLIYFQGNSAPDKSGLPSDRFSAERTGGSVSTLTIQRTQQEDSAVYLCASSLAGVLVHEQYFGPGTRLTVT.

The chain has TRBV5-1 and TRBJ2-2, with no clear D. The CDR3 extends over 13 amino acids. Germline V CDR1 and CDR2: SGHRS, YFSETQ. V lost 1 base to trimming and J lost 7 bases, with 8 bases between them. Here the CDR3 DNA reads TGCGCCAGCAGCTTGTCTTCCGGCGGGGAGCTGTTTTTT. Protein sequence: CASSLSSGGELFF.

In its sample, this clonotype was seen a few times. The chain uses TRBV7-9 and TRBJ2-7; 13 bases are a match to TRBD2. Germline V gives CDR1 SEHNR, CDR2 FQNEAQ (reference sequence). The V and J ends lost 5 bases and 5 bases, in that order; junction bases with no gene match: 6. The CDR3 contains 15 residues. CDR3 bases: TGTGCCAGCAGCACTAGGACTAGCGGGAGTAACGAGCAGTACTTC. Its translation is CASSTRTSGSNEQYF.

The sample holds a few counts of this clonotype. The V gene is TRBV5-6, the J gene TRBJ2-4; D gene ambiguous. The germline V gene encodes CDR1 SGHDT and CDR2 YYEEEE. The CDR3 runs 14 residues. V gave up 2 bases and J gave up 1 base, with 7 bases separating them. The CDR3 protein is CASSLGFAKNIQYF. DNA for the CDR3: TGTGCCAGCAGCTTAGGTTTCGCCAAAAACATTCAGTACTTC.

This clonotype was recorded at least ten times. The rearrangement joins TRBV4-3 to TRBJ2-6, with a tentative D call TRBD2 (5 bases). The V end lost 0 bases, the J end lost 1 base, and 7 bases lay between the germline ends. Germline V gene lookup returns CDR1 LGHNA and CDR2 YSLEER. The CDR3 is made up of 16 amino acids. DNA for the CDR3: TGCGCCAGCAGCCAAGAAGAGGGATCTGGGGCCAACGTCCTGACTTTC. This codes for CASSQEEGSGANVLTF.

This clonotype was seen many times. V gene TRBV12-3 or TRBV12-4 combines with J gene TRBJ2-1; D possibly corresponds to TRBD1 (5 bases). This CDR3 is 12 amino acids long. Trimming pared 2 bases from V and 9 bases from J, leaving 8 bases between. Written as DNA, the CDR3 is TGTGCCAGCAGTTTAACCAGGGTTGAGCAGTTCTTC. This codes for CASSLTRVEQFF.

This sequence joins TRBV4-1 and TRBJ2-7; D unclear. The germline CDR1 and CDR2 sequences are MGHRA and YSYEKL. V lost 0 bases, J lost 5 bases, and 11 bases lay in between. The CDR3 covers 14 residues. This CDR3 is CASSQESAADEQYF. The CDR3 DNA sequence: TGCGCCAGCAGCCAAGAATCGGCGGCGGACGAGCAGTACTTC.

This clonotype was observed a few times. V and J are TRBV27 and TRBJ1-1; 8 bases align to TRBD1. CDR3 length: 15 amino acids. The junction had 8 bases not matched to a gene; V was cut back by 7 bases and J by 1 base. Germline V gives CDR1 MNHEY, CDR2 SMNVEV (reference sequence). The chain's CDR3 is CASNPLTGGNTEAFF. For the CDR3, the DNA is TGTGCCAGCAACCCTTTAACAGGGGGGAACACTGAAGCTTTCTTT.

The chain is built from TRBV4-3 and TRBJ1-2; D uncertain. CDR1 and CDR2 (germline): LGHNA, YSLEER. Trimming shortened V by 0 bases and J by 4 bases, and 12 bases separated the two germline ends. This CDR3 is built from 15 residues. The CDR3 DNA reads TGCGCCAGCAGCCAAGAACCTTTTAGCCTCTATGGCTACACCTTC. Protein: CASSQEPFSLYGYTF.

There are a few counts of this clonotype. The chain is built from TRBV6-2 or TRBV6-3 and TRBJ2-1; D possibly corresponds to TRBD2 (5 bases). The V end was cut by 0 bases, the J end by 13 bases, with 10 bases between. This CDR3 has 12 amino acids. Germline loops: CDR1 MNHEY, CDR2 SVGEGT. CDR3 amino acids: CASSYSLRGQFF. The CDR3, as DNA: TGTGCCAGCAGTTACTCGTTACGGGGACAGTTCTTC.

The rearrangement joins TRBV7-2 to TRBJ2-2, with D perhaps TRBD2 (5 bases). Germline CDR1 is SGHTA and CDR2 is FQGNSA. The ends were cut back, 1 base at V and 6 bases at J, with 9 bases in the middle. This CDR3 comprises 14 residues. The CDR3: CASSLDSASGELFF. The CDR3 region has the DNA TGTGCCAGCAGCTTAGATAGCGCGTCCGGGGAGCTGTTTTTT.

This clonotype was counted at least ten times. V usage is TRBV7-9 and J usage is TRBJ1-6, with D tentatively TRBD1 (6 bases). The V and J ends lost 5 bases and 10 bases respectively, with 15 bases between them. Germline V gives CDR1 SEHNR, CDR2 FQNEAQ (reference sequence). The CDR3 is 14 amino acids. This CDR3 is CASSLRGMQSPLHF. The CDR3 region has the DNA TGTGCCAGCAGCCTTAGGGGGATGCAGTCACCCCTCCACTTT.

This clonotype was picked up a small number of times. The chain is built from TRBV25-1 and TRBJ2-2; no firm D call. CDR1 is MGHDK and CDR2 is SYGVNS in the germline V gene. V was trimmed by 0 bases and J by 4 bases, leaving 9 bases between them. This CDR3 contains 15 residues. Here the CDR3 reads CASSEYGLGTGELFF. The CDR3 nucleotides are TGTGCCAGCAGTGAATACGGATTAGGCACCGGGGAGCTGTTTTTT.

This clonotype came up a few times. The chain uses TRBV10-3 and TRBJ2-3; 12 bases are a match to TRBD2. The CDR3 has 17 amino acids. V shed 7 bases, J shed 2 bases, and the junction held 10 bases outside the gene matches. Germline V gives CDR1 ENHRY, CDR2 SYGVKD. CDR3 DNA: TGTGCCATCAAGGCCACGGCTAGCGGGGGGGACACAGATACGCAGTATTTT. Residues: CAIKATASGGDTDTQYF.

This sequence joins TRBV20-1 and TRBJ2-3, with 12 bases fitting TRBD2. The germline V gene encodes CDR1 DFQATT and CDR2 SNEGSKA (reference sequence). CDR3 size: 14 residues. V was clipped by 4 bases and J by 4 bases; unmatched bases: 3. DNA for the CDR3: TGCAGTGCTAAGACTAGCGGGAGTTCAGATACGCAGTATTTT. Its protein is CSAKTSGSSDTQYF.

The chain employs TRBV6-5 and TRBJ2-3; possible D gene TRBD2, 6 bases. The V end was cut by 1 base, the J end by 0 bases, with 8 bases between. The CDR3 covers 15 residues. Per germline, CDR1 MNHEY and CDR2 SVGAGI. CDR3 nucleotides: TGTGCCAGCAGTTACTACGGGGGAAGCACAGATACGCAGTATTTT. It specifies CASSYYGGSTDTQYF.